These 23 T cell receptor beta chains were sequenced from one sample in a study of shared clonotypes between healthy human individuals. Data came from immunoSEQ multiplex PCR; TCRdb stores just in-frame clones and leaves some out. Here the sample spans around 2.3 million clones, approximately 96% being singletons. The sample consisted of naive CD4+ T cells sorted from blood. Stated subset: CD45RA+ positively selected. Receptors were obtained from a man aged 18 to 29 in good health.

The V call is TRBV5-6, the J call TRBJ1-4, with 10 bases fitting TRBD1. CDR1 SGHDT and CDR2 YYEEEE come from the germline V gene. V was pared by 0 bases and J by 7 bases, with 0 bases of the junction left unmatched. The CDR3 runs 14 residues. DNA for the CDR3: TGTGCCAGCAGCTTGGGACAGGGGGCTGAAAAACTGTTTTTT. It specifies CASSLGQGAEKLFF.

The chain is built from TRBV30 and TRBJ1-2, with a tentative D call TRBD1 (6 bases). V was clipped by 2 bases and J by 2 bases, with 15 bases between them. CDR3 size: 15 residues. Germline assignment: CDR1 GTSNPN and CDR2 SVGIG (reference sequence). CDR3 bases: TGTGCCTGGAGTAGAAGTCCCAGGGGCAACTATGGCTACACCTTC. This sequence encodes CAWSRSPRGNYGYTF.

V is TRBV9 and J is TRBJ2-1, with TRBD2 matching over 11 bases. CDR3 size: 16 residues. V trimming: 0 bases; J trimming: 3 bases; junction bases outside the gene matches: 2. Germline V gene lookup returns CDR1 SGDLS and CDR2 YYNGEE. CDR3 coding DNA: TGTGCCAGCAGCGTAGTGACTAGCGGGGACTACAATGAGCAGTTCTTC. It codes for CASSVVTSGDYNEQFF.

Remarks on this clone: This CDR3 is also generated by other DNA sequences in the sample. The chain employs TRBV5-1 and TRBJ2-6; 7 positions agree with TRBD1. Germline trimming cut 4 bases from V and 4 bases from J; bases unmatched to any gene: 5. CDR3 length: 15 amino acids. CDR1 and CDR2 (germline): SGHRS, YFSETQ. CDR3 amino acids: CASSTTGTGANVLTF. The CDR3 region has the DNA TGCGCCAGCAGCACGACAGGGACCGGGGCCAACGTCCTGACTTTC.

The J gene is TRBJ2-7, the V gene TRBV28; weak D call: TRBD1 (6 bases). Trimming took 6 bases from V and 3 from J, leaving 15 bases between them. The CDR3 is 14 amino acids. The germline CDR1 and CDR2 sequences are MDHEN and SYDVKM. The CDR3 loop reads CASRPQGRGYEQYF. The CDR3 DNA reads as TGTGCCAGCAGACCACAGGGTAGGGGCTACGAGCAGTACTTC.

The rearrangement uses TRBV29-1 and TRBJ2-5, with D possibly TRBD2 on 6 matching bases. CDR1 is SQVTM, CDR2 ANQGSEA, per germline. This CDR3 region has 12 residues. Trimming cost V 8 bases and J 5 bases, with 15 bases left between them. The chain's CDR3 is CSTGGGVETQYF. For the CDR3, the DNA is TGCAGCACTGGCGGAGGGGTCGAGACCCAGTACTTC.

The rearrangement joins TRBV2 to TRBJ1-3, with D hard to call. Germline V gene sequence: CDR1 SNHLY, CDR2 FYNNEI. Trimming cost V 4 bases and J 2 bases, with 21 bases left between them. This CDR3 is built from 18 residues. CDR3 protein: CASSGSLAWLLTGNTIYF. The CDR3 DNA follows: TGTGCCAGCAGTGGGTCTCTCGCGTGGCTACTCACTGGAAACACCATATATTTT.

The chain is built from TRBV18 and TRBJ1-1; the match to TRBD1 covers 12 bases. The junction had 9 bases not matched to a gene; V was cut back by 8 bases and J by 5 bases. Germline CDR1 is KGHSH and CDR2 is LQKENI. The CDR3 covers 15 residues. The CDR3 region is CASLGQGAPGTEAFF. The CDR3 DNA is TGTGCCAGCCTGGGACAGGGGGCGCCGGGAACTGAAGCTTTCTTT. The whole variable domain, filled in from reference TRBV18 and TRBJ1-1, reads NAGVMQNPRHLVRRRGQEARLRCSPMKGHSHVYWYRQLPEEGLKFMVYLQKENIIDESGMPKERFSAEFPKEGPSILRIQQVVRGDSAAYFCASLGQGAPGTEAFFGQGTRLTVV.

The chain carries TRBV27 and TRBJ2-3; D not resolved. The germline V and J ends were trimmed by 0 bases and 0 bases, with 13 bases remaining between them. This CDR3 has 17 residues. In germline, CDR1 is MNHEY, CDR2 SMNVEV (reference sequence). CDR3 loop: CASSLSTVALSTDTQYF. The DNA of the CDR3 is TGTGCCAGCAGTTTATCCACAGTGGCCCTTAGCACAGATACGCAGTATTTT.

The CDR3 DNA reads TGTGCCTGTGGTAGAAACACCGGGGAGCTGTTTTTT. Protein product: CACGRNTGELFF. J is TRBJ2-2 and V is TRBV30, with D uncertain. Germline CDR1 and CDR2: GTSNPN and SVGIG (reference sequence). The length of the CDR3 is 12 residues. V shed 6 bases and J shed 2 bases, with 7 bases lying between them.

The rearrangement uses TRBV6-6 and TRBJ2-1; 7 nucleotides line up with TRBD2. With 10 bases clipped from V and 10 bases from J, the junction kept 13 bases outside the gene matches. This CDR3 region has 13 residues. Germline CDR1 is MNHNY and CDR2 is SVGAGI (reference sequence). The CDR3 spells CAISLGGPSEQFF. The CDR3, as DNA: TGTGCCATTTCTTTGGGAGGGCCTTCCGAGCAGTTCTTC.

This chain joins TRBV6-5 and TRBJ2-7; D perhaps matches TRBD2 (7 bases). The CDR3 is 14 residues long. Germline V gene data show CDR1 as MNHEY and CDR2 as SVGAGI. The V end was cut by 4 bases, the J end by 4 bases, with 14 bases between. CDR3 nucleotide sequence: TGTGCCAGCAGTTTTTACAGGGAGGGGTACGAGCAGTACTTC. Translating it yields CASSFYREGYEQYF.

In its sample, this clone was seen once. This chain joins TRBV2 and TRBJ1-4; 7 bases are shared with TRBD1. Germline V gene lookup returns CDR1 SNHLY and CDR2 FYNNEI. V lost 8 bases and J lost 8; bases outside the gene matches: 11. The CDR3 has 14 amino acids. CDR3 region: CASRRQGVGEKLFF. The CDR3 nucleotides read TGTGCCAGCCGGAGACAGGGTGTAGGCGAAAAACTGTTTTTT.

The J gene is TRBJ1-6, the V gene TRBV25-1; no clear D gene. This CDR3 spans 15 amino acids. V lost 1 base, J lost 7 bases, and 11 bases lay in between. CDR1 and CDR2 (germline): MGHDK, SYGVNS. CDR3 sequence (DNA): TGTGCCAGCAGTGAATCTGGGAGCGCCAATTCACCCCTCCACTTT. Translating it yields CASSESGSANSPLHF.

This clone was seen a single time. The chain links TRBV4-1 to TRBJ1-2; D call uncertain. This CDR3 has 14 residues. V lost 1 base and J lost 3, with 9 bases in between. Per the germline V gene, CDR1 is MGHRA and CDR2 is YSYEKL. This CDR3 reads CASSQAPVYYGYTF. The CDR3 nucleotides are TGCGCCAGCAGCCAAGCACCAGTCTACTATGGCTACACCTTC.

CDR3 loop: CASSSDVETQYF. CDR3 nucleotides: TGCGCCAGCAGTTCGGATGTCGAGACCCAGTACTTC. The chain joins TRBV5-1 to TRBJ2-5, with D hard to call. Germline assignment: CDR1 SGHRS and CDR2 YFSETQ. This CDR3 has 12 residues. V was cut by 5 bases and J by 5 bases, with 10 bases left in between.

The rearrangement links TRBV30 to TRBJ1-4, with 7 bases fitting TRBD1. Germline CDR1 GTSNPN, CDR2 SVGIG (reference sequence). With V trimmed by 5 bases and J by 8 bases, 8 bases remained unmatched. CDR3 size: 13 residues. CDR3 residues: CAWGRGQREKLFF. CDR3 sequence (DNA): TGTGCCTGGGGAAGGGGGCAAAGGGAAAAACTGTTTTTT.

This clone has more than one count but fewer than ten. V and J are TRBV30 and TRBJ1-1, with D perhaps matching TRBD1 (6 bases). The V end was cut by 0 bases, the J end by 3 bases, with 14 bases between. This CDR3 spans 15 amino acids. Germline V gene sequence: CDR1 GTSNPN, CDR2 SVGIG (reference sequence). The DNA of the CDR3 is TGTGCCTGGAGTGTACTAAGGGGGGGTCACACTGAAGCTTTCTTT. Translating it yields CAWSVLRGGHTEAFF.

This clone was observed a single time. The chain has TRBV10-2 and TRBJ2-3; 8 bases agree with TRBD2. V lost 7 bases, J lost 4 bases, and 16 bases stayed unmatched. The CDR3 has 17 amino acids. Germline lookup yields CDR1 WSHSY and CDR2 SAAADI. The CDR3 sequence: CASKTGGLELSPDTQYF. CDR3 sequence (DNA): TGCGCCAGCAAGACCGGGGGACTAGAATTATCCCCAGATACGCAGTATTTT.

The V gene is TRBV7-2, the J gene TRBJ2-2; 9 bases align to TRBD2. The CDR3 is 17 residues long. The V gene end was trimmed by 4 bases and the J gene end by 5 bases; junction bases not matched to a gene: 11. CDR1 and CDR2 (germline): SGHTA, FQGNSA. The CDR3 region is CASSWPSGNSGTGELFF. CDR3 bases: TGTGCCAGCAGCTGGCCTAGCGGGAATTCAGGGACCGGGGAGCTGTTTTTT.

CDR3 DNA sequence: TGTGCCAGCAGCTCCTTGACTACTCACGAGCAGTACTTC. Encoded protein: CASSSLTTHEQYF. The chain has TRBV5-6 and TRBJ2-7; a weak D match, TRBD2 (5 bases). The CDR3 sequence is 13 residues long. The germline V gene encodes CDR1 SGHDT and CDR2 YYEEEE. The germline V and J ends were trimmed by 3 bases and 5 bases, with 12 bases remaining between them.

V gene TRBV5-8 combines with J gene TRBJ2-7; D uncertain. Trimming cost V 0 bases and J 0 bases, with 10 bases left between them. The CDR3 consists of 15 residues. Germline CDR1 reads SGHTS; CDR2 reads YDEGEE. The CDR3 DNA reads TGTGCCAGCAGCTTGGAGACACAGAGCTCCTACGAGCAGTACTTC. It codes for CASSLETQSSYEQYF.

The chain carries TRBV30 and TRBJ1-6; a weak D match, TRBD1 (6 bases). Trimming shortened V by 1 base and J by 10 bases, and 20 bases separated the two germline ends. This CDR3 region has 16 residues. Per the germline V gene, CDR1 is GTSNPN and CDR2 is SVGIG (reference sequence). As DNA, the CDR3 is TGTGCCTGGAGTGGACGGGGGCCTTTTGTCGTCTCACCCCTCCACTTT. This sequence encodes CAWSGRGPFVVSPLHF.